A selection of T cell receptor beta chains follows, all from one sample in a study of blood T cells in healthy people across ages. TCRdb passed the 5' RACE reads through MiXCR, listing each CDR3 protein once. The repertoire holds some 760,000 distinct CDR3 sequences, with roughly 25% as singletons. The sample was also linked to a second study, of T cells of mothers and their children.

The sample taken for sequencing was blood. The receptors were gathered from a boy between 10 and 17 years old in good health. CDR3s include the opening cysteine and the closing phenylalanine or tryptophan. A D gene is named only where the DNA matches it firmly. The size of a clone is reported for some rows only, either as once, few or many, or as a class for expanded clones.

NA	TRBV19	NA	TRBJ1-5	TGTGCCAGTAGTACCTACTTGGGGCAGGGTCCGCTTCAGCCCCAGCATTTT	CASSTYLGQGPLQPQHF
TRBD1	TRBV7-9	few	TRBJ2-7	TGTGCCAGCACCGGGACAGGGAGCTCCTACGAGCAGTACTTC	CASTGTGSSYEQYF
TRBD2	TRBV28	NA	TRBJ2-1	TGTGCCAGCAGGACCGCCGGGACTAGCGGGGGGCCCGCTGAGCAGTTCTTC	CASRTAGTSGGPAEQFF
NA	TRBV24-1	NA	TRBJ2-5	TGTGCCATCTCAATAGCGGCTCCAAGAGATCTGAGGGCCCAGTACTTC	CAISIAAPRDLRAQYF
TRBD1	TRBV29-1	NA	TRBJ1-2	TGCAGCGTTGGGACAGGAGTCTATGGCTACACCTTC	CSVGTGVYGYTF
NA	TRBV7-2	NA	TRBJ2-1	TGTGCCAGCAGCTTACTTGGTCATGACGAGCAGTTCTTC	CASSLLGHDEQFF
NA	TRBV13	NA	TRBJ2-7	TGTGCCAGCAGCTTAGGGGAACAGGGAAGTGAGCAGTACTTC	CASSLGEQGSEQYF
NA	TRBV6-2/TRBV6-3	NA	TRBJ2-7	TGTGCCAGCAGTTCCTTACCAGGGGACTCCTACGAGCAGTACTTC	CASSSLPGDSYEQYF
NA	TRBV9	few	TRBJ1-5	TGTGCCAGCAGCGTCGACCACCTTGGGGGGAATCAGCCCCAGCATTTT	CASSVDHLGGNQPQHF
TRBD2	TRBV29-1	NA	TRBJ2-3	TGCAGCGTTCGACTAGCGGCTGGCACAGATACGCAGTATTTT	CSVRLAAGTDTQYF
TRBD2	TRBV19	NA	TRBJ2-2	TGTGCCAGTAAAGGCCAGGGACTAGCAACGGGGGGGGAGCTGTTTTTT	CASKGQGLATGGELFF
NA	TRBV29-1	few	TRBJ1-4	TGCAGCGGCTTCGGACAGCAAGATGAAGAACTGTTTTTT	CSGFGQQDEELFF
NA	TRBV14	many	TRBJ2-5	TGTGCCAGCAGCCCCCAGCGTCGAGAGACCCAGTACTTC	CASSPQRRETQYF
NA	TRBV10-3	few	TRBJ2-3	TGTGCCATCTCGATAGGGTCCTCGGATACGCAGTATTTT	CAISIGSSDTQYF
TRBD1	TRBV24-1	few	TRBJ2-5	TGTGCCACCAGTGATTTCGGGACAGGGATGTACCAAGAGACCCAGTACTTC	CATSDFGTGMYQETQYF
NA	TRBV28	NA	TRBJ2-5	TGTGCCAGCAGACGTAAACCGGGGCTAGATCGGCGTGAGACCCAGTACTTC	CASRRKPGLDRRETQYF
TRBD1	TRBV7-9	few	TRBJ2-4	TGTGCCAGCAGCCACCGGGACAGAGGGACCATTCAGTACTTC	CASSHRDRGTIQYF
TRBD1	TRBV20-1	NA	TRBJ1-2	TGCAGTGCCACGGGACAGGCTGGCTACACCTTC	CSATGQAGYTF
TRBD1	TRBV2	few	TRBJ1-2	TGTGCCAGCAGCAAACAGGGGGTTTACTATGGCTACACCTTC	CASSKQGVYYGYTF
NA	TRBV4-3	NA	TRBJ1-4	TGCGCCAGCAGCCAAGAGGGAATGTGGACAGCTGACTGGGGAAAACTGTTTTTT	CASSQEGMWTADWGKLFF
TRBD2	TRBV28	NA	TRBJ2-5	TGTGCCAGCAGTTTGGGGATTGGACTAGCGGAAGAGACCCAGTACTTC	CASSLGIGLAEETQYF
NA	TRBV10-3	NA	TRBJ2-5	TGTGCCATCAGTGATGAGGAGGGATCGTACCAAGAGACCCAGTACTTC	CAISDEEGSYQETQYF
NA	TRBV6-2/TRBV6-3	few	TRBJ1-5	TGTGCCAGCACTTTGAATAGCAATCAGCCCCAGCATTTT	CASTLNSNQPQHF
NA	TRBV29-1	NA	TRBJ2-1	TGCAGCGTTGAAAGCGTGTACAATGAGCAGTTCTTC	CSVESVYNEQFF
NA	TRBV28	few	TRBJ1-4	TGTGCCATCGGGGACCCTTCTAATGAAAAACTGGTTTTT	CAIGDPSNEKLVF
TRBD2	TRBV7-3	NA	TRBJ2-6	TGTGCCAGCAGCCTACTAGCGGGGAACTCTGGGGCCAACGTCCTGACTTTC	CASSLLAGNSGANVLTF
NA	TRBV7-6	NA	TRBJ1-6	TGTGCCAGCAGCTTAGATTCAACAGGGCGGTCACCCCTCCACTTT	CASSLDSTGRSPLHF
TRBD2	TRBV6-2/TRBV6-3	NA	TRBJ2-7	TGTGCCAGCAGTTATGGAGCGGGGGCCCTCTACGAGCAGTACTTC	CASSYGAGALYEQYF
TRBD2	TRBV20-1	NA	TRBJ2-1	TGCAGTGCTAGGGAGAGGACTAGCGGCTACAATGAGCAGTTCTTC	CSARERTSGYNEQFF
NA	TRBV5-1	NA	TRBJ2-6	TGCGCCAGCAGCGGGGAAGCCGACACCTCTGGGGCCAACGTCCTGACTTTC	CASSGEADTSGANVLTF
NA	TRBV9	NA	TRBJ2-1	TGTGCCAGCAGCGTAGGAGCTCAAGCGAGCAATGAGCAGTTCTTC	CASSVGAQASNEQFF
NA	TRBV28	few	TRBJ1-4	TGTGCCAGCAGCCCCCTCCGGGGAACCAATGAAAAACTGTTTTTT	CASSPLRGTNEKLFF
NA	TRBV9	few	TRBJ1-2	TGTGCCAGCAGCGTAGAGTTGAATAACTATGGCTACACCTTC	CASSVELNNYGYTF
TRBD2	TRBV28	NA	TRBJ2-1	TGTGCCAGCAGTTCCCAGGACATCCTGACTTCGGCTAGCGGGAGGCACAATGAGCAGTTCTTC	CASSSQDILTSASGRHNEQFF
TRBD1	TRBV6-1	few	TRBJ1-2	TGTGCCAGCAGCTCCCGACAGGGGGCCGGTAACTATGGCTACACCTTC	CASSSRQGAGNYGYTF
NA	TRBV20-1	NA	TRBJ2-3	TGCAGTGCCCCTGGGCTAGCGTCGGATACGCAGTATTTT	CSAPGLASDTQYF
TRBD2	TRBV7-8	NA	TRBJ2-7	TGTGCCAGCAGCTTAGAGCAGGCCGGACTAGCGGGAGTGTACGAGCAGTACTTC	CASSLEQAGLAGVYEQYF
NA	TRBV3-1	NA	TRBJ2-1	TGTGCCAGCAGCCAATGGAGCCGTGATGAGCAGTTCTTC	CASSQWSRDEQFF
NA	TRBV20-1	once	TRBJ2-1	TGCAGTGCTAGAAACCCGACTACCTTCTGGGAGCAGTTCTTC	CSARNPTTFWEQFF
NA	TRBV7-9	NA	TRBJ2-1	TGTGCCAGCAGCACCGAAAGGAACAGTTCGAGCTCCTACAATGAGCAGTTCTTC	CASSTERNSSSSYNEQFF
NA	TRBV6-1	NA	TRBJ2-5	TGTGCCAGCAGTGATGAGCAGGGGAGGGCCCAGTACTTC	CASSDEQGRAQYF
NA	TRBV7-9	NA	TRBJ2-1	TGTGCCAGCAGCTTAAGTACTAGCCCAACGTACAATGAGCGGTTCTTC	CASSLSTSPTYNERFF
NA	TRBV12-3/TRBV12-4	few	TRBJ2-7	TGTGCCAGCAGGAAGGGGGACTCCTACGAGCAGTACTTC	CASRKGDSYEQYF
TRBD1	TRBV10-3	few	TRBJ2-6	TGTGCCATCAGTTCCGCGAAACAGGGGGCTGGGGCCAACGTCCTGACTTTC	CAISSAKQGAGANVLTF
NA	TRBV7-2	NA	TRBJ2-1	TGTGCCAGCAGCTTGAACAGGGTGTCATACAATGAGCAGTTCTTC	CASSLNRVSYNEQFF
NA	TRBV6-1	NA	TRBJ2-7	TGTGCCAGCAGTCCCCAATGGACATCTTACACCTCCTACGAGCAGTACTTC	CASSPQWTSYTSYEQYF
NA	TRBV20-1	NA	TRBJ1-2	TGCAGTGCTAGAAAGGGATTCACCTTC	CSARKGFTF
NA	TRBV15	NA	TRBJ2-5	TGTGCCACCAGCAGAGCAAGGAGTGAGACCCAGTACTTC	CATSRARSETQYF
TRBD1	TRBV7-3	few	TRBJ2-5	TGTGCCAGCAGCTTAACTGGGACAGGGTACATGGAGACCCAGTACTTC	CASSLTGTGYMETQYF
NA	TRBV7-3	NA	TRBJ2-2	TGTGCCAGCAGCTTGTCGGGGGCCACGAACACCGGGGAGCTGTTTTTT	CASSLSGATNTGELFF